The 2 T cell receptor beta chains below come from one sample, sequenced in a study of T cell responses to AZD1222 COVID-19 vaccine. This table comes from immunoSEQ multiplex PCR, and its TCRdb copy is limited to in-frame clones, with some not included. Of 95,000 to 150,000 clones listed, approximately 85% were seen once; the top ten hold around 6.2%. Source: peripheral blood, taken on day 0 of AZD1222 vaccination. The receptors come from an adult in good health.

This chain joins TRBV7-2 and TRBJ1-2; 7 positions agree with TRBD1. Unmatched junction bases numbered 11, after V lost 5 bases and J lost 5 bases. In germline, CDR1 is SGHTA, CDR2 FQGNSA. The CDR3 totals 15 residues. The CDR3 coding sequence is TGTGCCAGCAGCCCGAGGGTTGCAGGGGGTTATGGCTACACCTTC. Translation gives CASSPRVAGGYGYTF.

The J gene is TRBJ1-4, the V gene TRBV11-2, with 8 bases identical to TRBD1. The CDR3 runs to 14 residues. The trim removed 1 base at V and 8 bases at J, leaving 3 bases unmatched. Germline values: CDR1 SGHAT, CDR2 FQNNGV. The CDR3 region is CASSLAGGREKLFF. The CDR3 coding sequence is TGTGCCAGCAGCTTAGCAGGGGGCCGGGAAAAACTGTTTTTT.